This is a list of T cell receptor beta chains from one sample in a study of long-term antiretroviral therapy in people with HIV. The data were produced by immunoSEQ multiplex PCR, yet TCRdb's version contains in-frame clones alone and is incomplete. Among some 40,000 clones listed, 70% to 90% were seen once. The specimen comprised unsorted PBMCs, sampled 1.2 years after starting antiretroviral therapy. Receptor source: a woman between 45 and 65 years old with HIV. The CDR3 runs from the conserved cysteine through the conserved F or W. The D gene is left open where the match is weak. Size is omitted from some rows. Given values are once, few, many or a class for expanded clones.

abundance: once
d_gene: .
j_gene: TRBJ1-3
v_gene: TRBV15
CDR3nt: TGTGCCACCAGCCCGAAAGAGACCCTCGGGGCTGGAAACACCATATATTTT
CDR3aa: CATSPKETLGAGNTIYF

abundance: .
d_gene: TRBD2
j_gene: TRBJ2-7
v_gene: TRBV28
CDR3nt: TGTGCCAGCAGAAAAAAGCGGGGGGCTCACGAGCAGTACTTC
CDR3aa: CASRKKRGAHEQYF

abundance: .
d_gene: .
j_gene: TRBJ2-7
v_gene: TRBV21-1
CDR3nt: TGTGCCAGCACAAAAAGGTCCTACGAGCAGTACTTC
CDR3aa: CASTKRSYEQYF

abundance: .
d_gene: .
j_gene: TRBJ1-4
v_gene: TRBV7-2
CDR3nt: TGTGCCAGCAGCTCGCTCGGGGGGACTGCAACTAATGAAAAACTGTTTTTT
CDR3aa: CASSSLGGTATNEKLFF

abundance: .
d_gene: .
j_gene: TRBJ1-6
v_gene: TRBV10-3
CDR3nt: TGTGCCATCAGTGAGGGCAGAGGAGGTTCACCCCTCCACTTT
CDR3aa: CAISEGRGGSPLHF

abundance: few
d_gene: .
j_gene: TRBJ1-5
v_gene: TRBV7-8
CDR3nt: TGTGCCAGCAGCTCCCCCAGGAGGGGCTATAGCAATCAGCCCCAGCATTTT
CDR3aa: CASSSPRRGYSNQPQHF

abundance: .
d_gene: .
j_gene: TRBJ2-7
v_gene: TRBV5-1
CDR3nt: TGCGCCAGCAGCTTGGCCTTTGGGGGCAGCTACGAGCAGTACTTC
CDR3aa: CASSLAFGGSYEQYF

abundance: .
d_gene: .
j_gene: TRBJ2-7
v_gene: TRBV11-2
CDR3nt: TGTGCCAGCAGCTCCGGACGTTTGAGCTCCTACGAGCAGTACTTC
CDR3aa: CASSSGRLSSYEQYF

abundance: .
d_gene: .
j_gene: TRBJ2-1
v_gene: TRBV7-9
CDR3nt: TGTGCCAGCAGCTTTTTAAGGGTCAATGAGCAGTTCTTC
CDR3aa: CASSFLRVNEQFF

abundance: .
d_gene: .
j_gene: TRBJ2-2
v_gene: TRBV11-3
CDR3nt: TGTGCCAGCAGCTTAGTTCGCACCGGGGAGCTGTTTTTT
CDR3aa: CASSLVRTGELFF

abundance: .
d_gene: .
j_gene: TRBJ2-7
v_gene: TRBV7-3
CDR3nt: TGTGCCAGCAGCCCAACAGGGTCCGGGGAGCAGTACTTC
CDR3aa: CASSPTGSGEQYF

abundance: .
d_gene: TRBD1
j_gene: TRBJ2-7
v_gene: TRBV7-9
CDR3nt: TGTGCCAGCAGCTCCGGGACAGTTTCCTACGAGCAGTACTTC
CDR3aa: CASSSGTVSYEQYF

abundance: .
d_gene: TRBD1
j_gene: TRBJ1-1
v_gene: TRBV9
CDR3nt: TGTGCCAGCAGCGTAGGGGTGACAGGGGATGAAGCTTTCTTT
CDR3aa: CASSVGVTGDEAFF

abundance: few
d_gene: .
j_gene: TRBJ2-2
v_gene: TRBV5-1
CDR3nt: TGCGCCAGCAGCTTGACCCTGATCGCAGTCCCGAACACCGGGGAGCTGTTTTTT
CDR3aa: CASSLTLIAVPNTGELFF

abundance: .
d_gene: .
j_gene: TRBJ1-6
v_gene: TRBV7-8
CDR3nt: TGTGCCAGCGCCTGGGACGACCTCCCCTATAATTCACCCCTCCACTTT
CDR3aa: CASAWDDLPYNSPLHF

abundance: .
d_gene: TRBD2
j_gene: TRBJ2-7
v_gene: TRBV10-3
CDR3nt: TGTGCCATCGGTTATGGACTAGAGTCAGACGAGCAGTACTTC
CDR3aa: CAIGYGLESDEQYF

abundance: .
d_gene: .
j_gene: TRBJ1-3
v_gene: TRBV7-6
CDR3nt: TGTGCCAGCAGCTACGATTTTGGGGTTAACTCTGGAAACACCATATATTTT
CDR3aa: CASSYDFGVNSGNTIYF

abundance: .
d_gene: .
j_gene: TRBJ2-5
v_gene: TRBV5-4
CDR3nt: TGTGCCAGCAGCTTGGATGGCAGGGAAGAGACCCAGTACTTC
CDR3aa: CASSLDGREETQYF

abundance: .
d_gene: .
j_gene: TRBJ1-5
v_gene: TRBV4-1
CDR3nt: TGCGCCAGCAGCCAAGCCGCTATCCAGGGAATACAGCCCCAGCATTTT
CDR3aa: CASSQAAIQGIQPQHF

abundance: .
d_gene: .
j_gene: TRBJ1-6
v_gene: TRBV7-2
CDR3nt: TGTGCCAGCAGCTTAGGCTCAGACCATTCACCCCTCCACTTT
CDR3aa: CASSLGSDHSPLHF

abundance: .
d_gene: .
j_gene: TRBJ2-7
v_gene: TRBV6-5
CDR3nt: TGTGCCAGCAGTCGGACGGTCGCAGGATCATACGAGCAGTACTTC
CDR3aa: CASSRTVAGSYEQYF

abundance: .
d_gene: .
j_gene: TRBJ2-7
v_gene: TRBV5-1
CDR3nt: TGCGCCAGCAGCACCAGGGAATCCAACTCCTACGAGCAGTACTTC
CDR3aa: CASSTRESNSYEQYF

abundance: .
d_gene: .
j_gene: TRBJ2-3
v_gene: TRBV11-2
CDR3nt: TGTGCCAGCAGTCCTCAGAGCACAGATACGCAGTATTTT
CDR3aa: CASSPQSTDTQYF

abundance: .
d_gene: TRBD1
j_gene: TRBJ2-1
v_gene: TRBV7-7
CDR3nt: TGTGCTAGCAGCTTGGGACAGGGGGCGGAGCAGTTCTTC
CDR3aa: CASSLGQGAEQFF

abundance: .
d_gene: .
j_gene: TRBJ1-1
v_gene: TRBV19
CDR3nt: TGTGCCAGTAGTATAGATTTTCGACAGATGAACACTGAAGCTTTCTTT
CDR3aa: CASSIDFRQMNTEAFF

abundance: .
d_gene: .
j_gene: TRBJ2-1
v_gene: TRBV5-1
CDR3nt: TGCGCCAGCAGCTCGTCGGGGGTGTCCTACAATGAGCAGTTCTTC
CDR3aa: CASSSSGVSYNEQFF

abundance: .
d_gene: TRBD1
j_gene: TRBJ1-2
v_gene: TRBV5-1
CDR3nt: TGCGCCAGCAGCCCTGGGACAGGTCTACTTGGCTACACCTTC
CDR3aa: CASSPGTGLLGYTF

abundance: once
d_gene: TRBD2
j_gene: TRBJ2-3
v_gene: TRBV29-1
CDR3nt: TGCAGCGTTAACCAGCGGGGGGGCCTGTCTGCTACGCAGTATTTT
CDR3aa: CSVNQRGGLSATQYF

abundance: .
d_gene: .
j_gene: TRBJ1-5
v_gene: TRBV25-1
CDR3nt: TGTGCCAGCAGTGAGGGGAGGCTTGGACAGCCCCAGCATTTT
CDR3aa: CASSEGRLGQPQHF

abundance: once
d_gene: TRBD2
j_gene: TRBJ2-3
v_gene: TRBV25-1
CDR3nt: TGTGCCAGCAGTCGGAGCGGGACGACAGATACGCAGTATTTT
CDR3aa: CASSRSGTTDTQYF

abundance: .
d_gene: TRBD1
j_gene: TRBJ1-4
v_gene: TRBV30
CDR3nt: TGTGCCTGTCAGGGGGGGACTAATGAAAAACTGTTTTTT
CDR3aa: CACQGGTNEKLFF

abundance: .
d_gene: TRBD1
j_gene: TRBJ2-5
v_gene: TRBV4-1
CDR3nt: TGCGCCAGCAGCCAGGTGGACAGGGACCAAGAGACCCAGTACTTC
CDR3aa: CASSQVDRDQETQYF

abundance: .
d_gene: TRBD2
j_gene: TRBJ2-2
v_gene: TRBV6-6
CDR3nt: TGTGCCAGCACGGAGCGGGGGGACACCGGGGAGCTGTTTTTT
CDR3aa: CASTERGDTGELFF

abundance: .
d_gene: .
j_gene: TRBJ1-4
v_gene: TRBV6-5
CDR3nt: TGTGCCAGCAGTTACTCGATTACAACTAATGAAAAACTGTTTTTT
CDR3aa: CASSYSITTNEKLFF

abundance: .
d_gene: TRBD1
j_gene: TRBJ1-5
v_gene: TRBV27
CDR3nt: TGTGCCAGCAGTCTTAAGCCGGGACAGGGCAATCAGCCCCAGCATTTT
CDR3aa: CASSLKPGQGNQPQHF

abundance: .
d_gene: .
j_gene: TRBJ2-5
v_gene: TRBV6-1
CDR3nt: TGTGCCAGCAGTGAAGACCGGCCAAAAAGGCAAGAGACCCAGTACTTC
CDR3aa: CASSEDRPKRQETQYF

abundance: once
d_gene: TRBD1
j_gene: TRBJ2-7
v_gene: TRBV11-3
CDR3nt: TGTGCCAGTGGAGGGGGACAGGGGGCGTTCGAGCAGTACTTC
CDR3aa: CASGGGQGAFEQYF

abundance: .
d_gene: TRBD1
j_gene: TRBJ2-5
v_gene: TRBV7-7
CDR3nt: TGTGCTAGCAGCTTAGCGATGAACCCAGGGGGAGAGACCCAGTACTTC
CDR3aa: CASSLAMNPGGETQYF

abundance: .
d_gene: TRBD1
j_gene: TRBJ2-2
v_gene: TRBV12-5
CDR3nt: TGTGCTAGTGGATCCTCCTCCGGACAGGGGTGGACCGGGGAGCTGTTTTTT
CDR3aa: CASGSSSGQGWTGELFF

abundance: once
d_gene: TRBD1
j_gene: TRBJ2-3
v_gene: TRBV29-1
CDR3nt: TGCAGCGTTGGTACTGCGACAGGGTTGACAGATACGCAGTATTTT
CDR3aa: CSVGTATGLTDTQYF

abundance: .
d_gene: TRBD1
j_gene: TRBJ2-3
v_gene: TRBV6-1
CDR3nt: TGTGCCAGCAGTGAACCAGCAGGGGGAGATACGCAGTATTTT
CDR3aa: CASSEPAGGDTQYF

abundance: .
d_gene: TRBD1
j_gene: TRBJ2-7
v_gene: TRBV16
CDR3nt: TGTGCCAGCAGCCGCGGAGGACAGGGGGCTAATGAGCAGTACTTC
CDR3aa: CASSRGGQGANEQYF

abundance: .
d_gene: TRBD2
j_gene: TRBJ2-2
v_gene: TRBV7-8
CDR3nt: TGTGCCAGCAGCTTAGGTAGCGGGGCGAACACCGGGGAGCTGTTTTTT
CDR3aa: CASSLGSGANTGELFF

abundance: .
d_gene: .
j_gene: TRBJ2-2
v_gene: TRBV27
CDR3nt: TGTGCCAGCAGTACTTGGGGGACCGGGGAGCTGTTTTTT
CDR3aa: CASSTWGTGELFF

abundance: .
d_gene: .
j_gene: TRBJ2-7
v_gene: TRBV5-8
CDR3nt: TGTGCCACCCGTCGGTACCGGGACATAACGAACGAGCAGTACTTC
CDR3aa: CATRRYRDITNEQYF

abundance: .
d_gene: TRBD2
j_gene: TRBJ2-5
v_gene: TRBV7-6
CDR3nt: TGTGCCAGCAGCTCGAGCGGGGGCAGACAGACCCAGTACTTC
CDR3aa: CASSSSGGRQTQYF

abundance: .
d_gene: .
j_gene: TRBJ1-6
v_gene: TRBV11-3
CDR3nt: TGTGCCAGCAGGTCGGGGGATAATTCACCCCTCCACTTT
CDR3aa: CASRSGDNSPLHF

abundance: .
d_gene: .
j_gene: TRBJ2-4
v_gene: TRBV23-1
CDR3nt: TGCGCCAGCAGTATGAAGAGAACTCTAGCCAAAAACATTCAGTACTTC
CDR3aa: CASSMKRTLAKNIQYF

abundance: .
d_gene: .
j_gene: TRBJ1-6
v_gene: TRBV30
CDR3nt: TGTGCCTGGAGTGGGGGATCCTATAATTCACCCCTCCACTTT
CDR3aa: CAWSGGSYNSPLHF

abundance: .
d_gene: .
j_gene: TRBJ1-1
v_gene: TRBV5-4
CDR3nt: TGTGCCAGCAGCCCGAGGGGGGACACCGAAGCTTTCTTT
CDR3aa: CASSPRGDTEAFF

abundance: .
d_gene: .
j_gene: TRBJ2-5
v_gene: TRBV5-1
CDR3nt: TGCGCCAGCAGCTTACGCCGTGACCCGGAGACCCAGTACTTC
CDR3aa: CASSLRRDPETQYF

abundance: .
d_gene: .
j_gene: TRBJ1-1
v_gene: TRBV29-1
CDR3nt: TGCAGCGTTGCCAGGGCCATGAACACTGAAGCTTTCTTT
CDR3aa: CSVARAMNTEAFF

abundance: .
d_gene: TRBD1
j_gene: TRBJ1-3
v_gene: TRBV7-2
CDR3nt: TGTGCCAGCAGCTTGACAGGGGGAAACTCTGGAAACACCATATATTTT
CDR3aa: CASSLTGGNSGNTIYF

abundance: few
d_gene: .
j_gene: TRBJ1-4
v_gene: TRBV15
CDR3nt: TGTGCCACCAGCAGAGATAGGGGGGCCGGGAATGAAAAACTGTTTTTT
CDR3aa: CATSRDRGAGNEKLFF